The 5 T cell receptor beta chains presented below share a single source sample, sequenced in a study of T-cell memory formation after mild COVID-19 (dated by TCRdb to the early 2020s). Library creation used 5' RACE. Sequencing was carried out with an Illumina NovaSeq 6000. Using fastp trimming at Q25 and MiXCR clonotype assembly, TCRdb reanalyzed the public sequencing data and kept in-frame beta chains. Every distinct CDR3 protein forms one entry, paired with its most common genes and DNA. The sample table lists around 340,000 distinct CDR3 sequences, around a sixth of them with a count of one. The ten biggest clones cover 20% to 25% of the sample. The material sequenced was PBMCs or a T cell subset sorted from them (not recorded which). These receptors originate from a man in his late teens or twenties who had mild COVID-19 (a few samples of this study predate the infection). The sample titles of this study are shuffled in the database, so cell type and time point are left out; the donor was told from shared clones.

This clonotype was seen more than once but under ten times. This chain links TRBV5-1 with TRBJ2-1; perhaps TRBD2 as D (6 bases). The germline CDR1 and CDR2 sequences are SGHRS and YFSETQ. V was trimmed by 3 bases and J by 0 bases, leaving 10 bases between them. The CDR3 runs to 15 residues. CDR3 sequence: CASSSGTYSYNEQFF. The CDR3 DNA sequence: TGCGCCAGCAGCTCCGGGACTTACTCCTACAATGAGCAGTTCTTC.

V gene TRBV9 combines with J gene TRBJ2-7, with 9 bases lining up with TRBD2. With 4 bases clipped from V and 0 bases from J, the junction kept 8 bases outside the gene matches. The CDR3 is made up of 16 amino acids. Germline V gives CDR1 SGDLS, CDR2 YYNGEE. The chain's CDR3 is CASSHDSGGFSYEQYF. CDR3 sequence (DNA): TGTGCCAGCAGCCATGATAGCGGGGGATTCTCCTACGAGCAGTACTTC.

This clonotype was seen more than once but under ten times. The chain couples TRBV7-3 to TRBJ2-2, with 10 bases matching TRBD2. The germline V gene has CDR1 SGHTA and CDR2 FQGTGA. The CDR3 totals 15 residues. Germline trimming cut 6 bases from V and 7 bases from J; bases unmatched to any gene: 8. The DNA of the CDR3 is TGTGCCAGCAGTCGCAGCGGGGGGGCCTTCGGGGAGCTGTTTTTT. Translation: CASSRSGGAFGELFF.

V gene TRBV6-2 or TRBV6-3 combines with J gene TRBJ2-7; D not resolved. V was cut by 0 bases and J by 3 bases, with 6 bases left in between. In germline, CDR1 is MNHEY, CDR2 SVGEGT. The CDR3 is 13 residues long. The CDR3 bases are TGTGCCAGCAGTTACTCCCGGAACTACGAGCAGTACTTC. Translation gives CASSYSRNYEQYF.

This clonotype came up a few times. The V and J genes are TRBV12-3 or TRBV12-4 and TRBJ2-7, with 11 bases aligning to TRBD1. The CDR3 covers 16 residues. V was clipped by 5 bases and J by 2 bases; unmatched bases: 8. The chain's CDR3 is CASSRRPGQGAYEQYF. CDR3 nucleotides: TGTGCCAGCAGTCGACGTCCGGGACAGGGGGCCTACGAGCAGTACTTC.